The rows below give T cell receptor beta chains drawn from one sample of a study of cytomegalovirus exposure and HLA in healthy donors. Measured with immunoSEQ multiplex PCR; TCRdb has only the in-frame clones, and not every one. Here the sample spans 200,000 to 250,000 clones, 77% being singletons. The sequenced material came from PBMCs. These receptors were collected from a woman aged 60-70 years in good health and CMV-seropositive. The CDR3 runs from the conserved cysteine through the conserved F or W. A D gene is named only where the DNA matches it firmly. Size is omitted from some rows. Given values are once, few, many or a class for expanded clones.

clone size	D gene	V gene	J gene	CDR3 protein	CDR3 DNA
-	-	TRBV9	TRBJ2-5	CASSASPQGETQYF	TGTGCCAGCAGCGCCTCACCCCAGGGGGAGACCCAGTACTTC
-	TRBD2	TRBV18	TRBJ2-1	CASSPLGLAGRNEQFF	TGTGCCAGCTCACCCTTGGGACTAGCGGGACGCAATGAGCAGTTCTTC
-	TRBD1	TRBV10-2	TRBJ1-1	CASSEQGESEAFF	TGCGCCAGCAGTGAGCAGGGGGAATCTGAAGCTTTCTTT
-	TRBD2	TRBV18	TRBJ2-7	CASSQGTSVYEQYF	TGTGCCAGCTCACAAGGGACTAGCGTTTACGAGCAGTACTTC
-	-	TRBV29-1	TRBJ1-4	CSVAGEGEKLFF	TGCAGCGTTGCGGGGGAAGGGGAAAAACTGTTTTTT
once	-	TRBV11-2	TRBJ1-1	CASSLDRGTEAFF	TGTGCCAGCAGCCTAGATCGAGGCACTGAAGCTTTCTTT
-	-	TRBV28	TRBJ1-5	CASSAGVNQPQHF	TGTGCCAGCAGCGCCGGGGTGAATCAGCCCCAGCATTTT
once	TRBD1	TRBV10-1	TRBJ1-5	CASSAGGGGQPQHF	TGCGCCAGCAGTGCAGGGGGCGGGGGTCAGCCCCAGCATTTT
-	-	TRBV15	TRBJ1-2	CATSRQEGTSNYGYTF	TGTGCCACCAGCAGGCAAGAAGGGACAAGTAACTATGGCTACACCTTC
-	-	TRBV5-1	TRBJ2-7	CASSSQGNKYEQYF	TGCGCCAGCAGCTCCCAGGGCAATAAATACGAGCAGTACTTC
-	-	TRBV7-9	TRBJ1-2	CSSSLTISGYTF	TGTTCCAGCAGCTTAACTATCAGCGGCTACACCTTC
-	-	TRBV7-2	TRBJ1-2	CASQQGNDYGYTF	TGTGCCAGTCAACAGGGTAATGACTATGGCTACACCTTC
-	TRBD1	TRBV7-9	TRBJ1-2	CASSPPDRGGGYTF	TGTGCCAGCAGCCCGCCTGACAGGGGTGGTGGCTACACCTTC
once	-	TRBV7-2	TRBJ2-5	CASSLGSLGETQYF	TGTGCCAGCAGCTTAGGAAGCCTCGGAGAGACCCAGTACTTC
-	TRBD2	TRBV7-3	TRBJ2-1	CASSLGTSGANNEQFF	TGTGCCAGCAGCTTAGGGACTAGCGGGGCCAACAATGAGCAGTTCTTC
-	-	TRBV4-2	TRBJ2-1	CASSNRVGRGENEQFF	TGTGCCAGCAGCAACAGGGTGGGCAGGGGCGAAAATGAGCAGTTCTTC
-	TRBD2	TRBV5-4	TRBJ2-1	CASSYGLAGAKNNEQFF	TGTGCCAGCAGCTACGGACTAGCGGGAGCCAAGAACAATGAGCAGTTCTTC
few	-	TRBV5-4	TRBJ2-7	CASSSGAVSSYEQYF	TGTGCCAGCAGCTCGGGAGCCGTGAGCTCCTACGAGCAGTACTTC
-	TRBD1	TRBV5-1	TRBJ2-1	CASSSYQGAGNEQFF	TGCGCCAGCAGCTCCTACCAGGGGGCAGGCAATGAGCAGTTCTTC
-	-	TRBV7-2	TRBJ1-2	CASSPRGYRAYGYTF	TGTGCCAGCAGCCCCCGGGGGTATAGGGCATATGGCTACACCTTC
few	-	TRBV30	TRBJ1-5	CAWGPRGGQPQHF	TGTGCCTGGGGGCCCAGGGGTGGGCAGCCCCAGCATTTT
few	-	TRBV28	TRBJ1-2	CASRPQGNYGYTF	TGTGCCAGCAGGCCACAGGGTAACTATGGCTACACCTTC
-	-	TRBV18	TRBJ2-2	CASSPPWTKDTGELFF	TGTGCCAGCTCACCACCCTGGACAAAAGATACCGGGGAGCTGTTTTTT
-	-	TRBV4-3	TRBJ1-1	CASSQDPTGTEAFF	TGCGCCAGCAGCCAAGACCCAACGGGGACTGAAGCTTTCTTT
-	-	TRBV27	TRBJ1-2	CASTIRLGVGDGYTF	TGTGCCAGCACCATCCGGCTAGGTGTAGGAGATGGCTACACCTTC
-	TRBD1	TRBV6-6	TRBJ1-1	CASRHYAGGNTEAFF	TGTGCCAGCAGACACTACGCAGGGGGGAACACTGAAGCTTTCTTT
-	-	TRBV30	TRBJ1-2	CAWTLTRGYGYTF	TGTGCCTGGACCTTAACCCGGGGCTATGGCTACACCTTC
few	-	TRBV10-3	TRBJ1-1	CAINRDPTRRETEAFF	TGTGCCATCAATCGGGACCCTACACGGCGGGAGACTGAAGCTTTCTTT
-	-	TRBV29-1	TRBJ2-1	CSEMTGPNEQFF	TGCAGCGAGATGACAGGACCCAATGAGCAGTTCTTC
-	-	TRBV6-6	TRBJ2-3	CASSYPSTDTQYF	TGTGCCAGCAGTTATCCCAGTACAGATACGCAGTATTTT
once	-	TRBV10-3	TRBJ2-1	CAMTSQYNEQFF	TGTGCCATGACATCTCAGTACAATGAGCAGTTCTTC
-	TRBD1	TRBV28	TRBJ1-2	CASSTHRGRNYGYTF	TGTGCCAGCAGTACGCACAGGGGGAGGAACTATGGCTACACCTTC
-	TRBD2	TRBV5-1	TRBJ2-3	CASSRSGGAGADTQYF	TGCGCCAGCAGCCGGAGCGGGGGGGCCGGAGCAGATACGCAGTATTTT
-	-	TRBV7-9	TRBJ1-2	CASSLDSTITRGYTF	TGTGCCAGCAGCTTGGACAGCACTATCACACGGGGCTACACCTTC
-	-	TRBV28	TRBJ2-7	CASSRQSYEQYF	TGTGCCAGCAGTAGACAGTCCTACGAGCAGTACTTC
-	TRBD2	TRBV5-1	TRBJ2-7	CASSLVVAGTYEQYF	TGCGCCAGCAGCTTGGTGGTAGCGGGTACCTACGAGCAGTACTTC
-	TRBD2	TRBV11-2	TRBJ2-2	CASSGRLAEHTGELFF	TGTGCCAGCAGCGGCAGACTAGCGGAACACACCGGGGAGCTGTTTTTT
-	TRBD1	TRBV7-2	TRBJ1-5	CASSLTGAGQPQHF	TGTGCCAGCAGCTTGACAGGGGCAGGTCAGCCCCAGCATTTT
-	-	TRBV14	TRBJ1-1	CASSQDRDTEAFF	TGTGCCAGCAGCCAAGACAGGGACACTGAAGCTTTCTTT
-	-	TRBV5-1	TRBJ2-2	CASSPQGWSTGELFF	TGCGCCAGCAGCCCACAGGGTTGGAGCACCGGGGAGCTGTTTTTT
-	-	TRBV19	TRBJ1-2	CASSIDSNYGYTF	TGTGCCAGTAGTATCGACAGTAACTATGGCTACACCTTC
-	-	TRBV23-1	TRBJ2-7	CAKRELHYEQYF	TGCGCCAAGAGGGAACTCCACTACGAGCAGTACTTC
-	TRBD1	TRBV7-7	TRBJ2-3	CASSPGTGVADTQYF	TGTGCCAGCAGCCCCGGGACAGGGGTGGCAGATACGCAGTATTTT
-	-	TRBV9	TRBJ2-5	CASSGSGVPGETQYF	TGTGCCAGCAGCGGATCAGGGGTTCCGGGGGAGACCCAGTACTTC